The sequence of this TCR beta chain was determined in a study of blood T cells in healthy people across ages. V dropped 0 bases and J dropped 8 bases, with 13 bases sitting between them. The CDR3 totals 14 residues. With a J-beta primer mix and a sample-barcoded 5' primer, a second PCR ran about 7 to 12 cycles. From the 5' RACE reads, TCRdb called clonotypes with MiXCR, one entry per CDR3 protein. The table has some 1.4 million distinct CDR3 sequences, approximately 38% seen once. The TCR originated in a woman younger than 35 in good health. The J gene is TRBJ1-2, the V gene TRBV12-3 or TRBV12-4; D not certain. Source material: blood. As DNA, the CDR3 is TGTGCCAGCAGTTTAGCGTGGACTGCTGTAGGCTACACCTTC. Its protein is CASSLAWTAVGYTF.